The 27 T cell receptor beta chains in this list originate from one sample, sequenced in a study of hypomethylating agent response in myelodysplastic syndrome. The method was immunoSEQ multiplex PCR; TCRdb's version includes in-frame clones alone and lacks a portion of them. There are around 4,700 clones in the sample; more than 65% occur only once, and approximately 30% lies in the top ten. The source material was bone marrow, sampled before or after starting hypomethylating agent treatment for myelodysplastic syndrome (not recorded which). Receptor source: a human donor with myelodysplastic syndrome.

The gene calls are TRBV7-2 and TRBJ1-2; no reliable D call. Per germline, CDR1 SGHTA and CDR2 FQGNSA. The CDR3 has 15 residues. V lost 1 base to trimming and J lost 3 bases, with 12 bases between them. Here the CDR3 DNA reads TGTGCCAGCAGCTTAGTTTCCCGGCCGGACTATGGCTACACCTTC. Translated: CASSLVSRPDYGYTF.

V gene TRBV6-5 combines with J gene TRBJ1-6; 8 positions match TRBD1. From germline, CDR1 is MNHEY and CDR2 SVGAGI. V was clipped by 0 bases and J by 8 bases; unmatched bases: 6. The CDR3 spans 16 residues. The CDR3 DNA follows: TGTGCCAGCAGTTACTCGCCGGGACAGGCGTATTCACCCCTCCACTTT. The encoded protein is CASSYSPGQAYSPLHF.

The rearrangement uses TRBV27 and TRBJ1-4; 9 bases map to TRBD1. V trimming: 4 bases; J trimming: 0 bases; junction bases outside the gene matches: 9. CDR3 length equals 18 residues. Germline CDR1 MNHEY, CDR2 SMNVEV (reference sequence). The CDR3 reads CASSSTGGWQATNEKLFF. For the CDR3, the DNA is TGTGCCAGCAGTTCCACAGGGGGCTGGCAGGCAACTAATGAAAAACTGTTTTTT.

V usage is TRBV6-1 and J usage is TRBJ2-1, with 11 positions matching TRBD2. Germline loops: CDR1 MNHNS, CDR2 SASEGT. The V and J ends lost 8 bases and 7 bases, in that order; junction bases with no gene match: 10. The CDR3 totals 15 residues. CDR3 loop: CASFPLAGGRNEQFF. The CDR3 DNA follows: TGTGCCAGCTTCCCCTTAGCGGGGGGGAGGAATGAGCAGTTCTTC.

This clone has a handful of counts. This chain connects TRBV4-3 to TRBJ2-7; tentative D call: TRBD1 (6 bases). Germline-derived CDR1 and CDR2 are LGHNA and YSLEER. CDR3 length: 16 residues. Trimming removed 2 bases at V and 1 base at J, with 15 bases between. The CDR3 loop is CASSQSLTGLSYEQYF. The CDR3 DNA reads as TGCGCCAGCAGCCAATCACTGACAGGTCTATCCTACGAGCAGTACTTC.

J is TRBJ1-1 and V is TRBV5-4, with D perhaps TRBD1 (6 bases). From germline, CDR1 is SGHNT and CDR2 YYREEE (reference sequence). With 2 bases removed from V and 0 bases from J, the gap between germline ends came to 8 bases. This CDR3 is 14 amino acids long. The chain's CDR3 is CASSLGGLNTEAFF. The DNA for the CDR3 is TGTGCCAGCAGCTTAGGGGGTTTGAACACTGAAGCTTTCTTT.

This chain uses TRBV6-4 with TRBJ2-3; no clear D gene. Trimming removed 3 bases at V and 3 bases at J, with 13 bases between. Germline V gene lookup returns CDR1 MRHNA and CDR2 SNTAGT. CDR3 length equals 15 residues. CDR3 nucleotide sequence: TGTGCCAGCAGTGAGGGGATCCTAAGTACAGATACGCAGTATTTT. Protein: CASSEGILSTDTQYF.

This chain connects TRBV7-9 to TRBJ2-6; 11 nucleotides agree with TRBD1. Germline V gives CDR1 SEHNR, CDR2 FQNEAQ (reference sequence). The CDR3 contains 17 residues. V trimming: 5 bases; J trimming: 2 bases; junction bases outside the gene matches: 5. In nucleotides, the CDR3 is TGTGCCAGCAGCCCCGGGACAGGGGGACCTGGGGCCAACGTCCTGACTTTC. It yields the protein CASSPGTGGPGANVLTF.

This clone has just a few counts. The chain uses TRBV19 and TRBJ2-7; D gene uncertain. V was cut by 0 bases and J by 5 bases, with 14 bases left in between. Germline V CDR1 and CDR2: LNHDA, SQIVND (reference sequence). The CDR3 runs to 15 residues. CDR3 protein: CASSIDRLTGNEQYF. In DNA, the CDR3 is TGTGCCAGTAGTATAGATAGGCTAACCGGTAACGAGCAGTACTTC.

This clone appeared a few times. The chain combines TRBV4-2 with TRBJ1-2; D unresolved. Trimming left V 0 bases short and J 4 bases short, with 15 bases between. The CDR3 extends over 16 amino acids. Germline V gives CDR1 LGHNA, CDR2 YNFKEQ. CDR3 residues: CASSQDWQAASYGYTF. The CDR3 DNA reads TGTGCCAGCAGCCAAGATTGGCAGGCAGCATCCTATGGCTACACCTTC.

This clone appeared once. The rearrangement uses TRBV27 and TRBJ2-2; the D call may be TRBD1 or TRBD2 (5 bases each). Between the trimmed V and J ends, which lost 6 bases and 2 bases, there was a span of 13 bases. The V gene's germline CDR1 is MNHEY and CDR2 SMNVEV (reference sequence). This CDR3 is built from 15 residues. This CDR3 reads CASSSGRPNTGELFF. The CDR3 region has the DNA TGTGCCAGCAGCTCGGGACGGCCTAACACCGGGGAGCTGTTTTTT.

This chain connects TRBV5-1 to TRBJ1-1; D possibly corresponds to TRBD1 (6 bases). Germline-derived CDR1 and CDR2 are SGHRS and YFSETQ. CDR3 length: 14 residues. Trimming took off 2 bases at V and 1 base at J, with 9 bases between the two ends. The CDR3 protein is CASSLDRPNTEAFF. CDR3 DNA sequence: TGCGCCAGCAGCTTAGACAGGCCGAACACTGAAGCTTTCTTT.

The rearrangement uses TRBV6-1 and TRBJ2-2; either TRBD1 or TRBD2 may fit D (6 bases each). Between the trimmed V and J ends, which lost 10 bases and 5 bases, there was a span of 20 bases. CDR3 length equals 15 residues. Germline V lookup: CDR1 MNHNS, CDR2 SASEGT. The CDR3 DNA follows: TGTGCCACTTCCCGGGGGCAGTTTGGGACCGGGGAGCTGTTTTTT. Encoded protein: CATSRGQFGTGELFF.

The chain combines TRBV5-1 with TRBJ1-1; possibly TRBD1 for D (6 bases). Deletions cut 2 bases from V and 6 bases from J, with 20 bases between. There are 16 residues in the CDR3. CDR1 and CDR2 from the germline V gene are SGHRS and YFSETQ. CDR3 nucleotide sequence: TGCGCCAGCAGCTTACTTTCGGACAGTTCTTTCGCTGAAGCTTTCTTT. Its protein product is CASSLLSDSSFAEAFF. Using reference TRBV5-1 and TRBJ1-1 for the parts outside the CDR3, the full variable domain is KAGVTQTPRYLIKTRGQQVTLSCSPISGHRSVSWYQQTPGQGLQFLFEYFSETQRNKGNFPGRFSGRQFSNSRSEMNVSTLELGDSALYLCASSLLSDSSFAEAFFGQGTRLTVV.

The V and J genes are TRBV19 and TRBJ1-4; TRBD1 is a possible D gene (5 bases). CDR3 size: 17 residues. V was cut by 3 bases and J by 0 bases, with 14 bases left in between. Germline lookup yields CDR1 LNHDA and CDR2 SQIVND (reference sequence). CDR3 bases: TGTGCCAGTAGTATCCCCGGGGGTGCGGCAACTAATGAAAAACTGTTTTTT. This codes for CASSIPGGAATNEKLFF.

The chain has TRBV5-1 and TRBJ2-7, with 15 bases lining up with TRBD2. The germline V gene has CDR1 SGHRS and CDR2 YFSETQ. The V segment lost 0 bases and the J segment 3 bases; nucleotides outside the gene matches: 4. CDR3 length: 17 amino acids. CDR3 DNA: TGCGCCAGCAGCTTGGGGGGACTAGCGGGAGGATACTACGAGCAGTACTTC. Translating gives CASSLGGLAGGYYEQYF.

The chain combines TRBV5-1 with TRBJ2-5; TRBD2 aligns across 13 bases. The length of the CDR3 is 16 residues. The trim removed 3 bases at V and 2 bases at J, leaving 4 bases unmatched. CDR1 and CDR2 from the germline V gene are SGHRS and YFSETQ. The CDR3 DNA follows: TGCGCCAGCAGCTCTGGACTAGCGGGGGCACAAGAGACCCAGTACTTC. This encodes CASSSGLAGAQETQYF.

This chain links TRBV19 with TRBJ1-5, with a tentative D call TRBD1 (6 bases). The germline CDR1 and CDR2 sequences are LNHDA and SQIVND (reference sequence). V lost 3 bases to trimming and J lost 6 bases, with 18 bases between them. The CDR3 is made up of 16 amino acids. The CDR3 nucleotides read TGTGCCAGTAGTATGAGCGCAGCTAGAGGGGGTCAGCCCCAGCATTTT. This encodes CASSMSAARGGQPQHF.

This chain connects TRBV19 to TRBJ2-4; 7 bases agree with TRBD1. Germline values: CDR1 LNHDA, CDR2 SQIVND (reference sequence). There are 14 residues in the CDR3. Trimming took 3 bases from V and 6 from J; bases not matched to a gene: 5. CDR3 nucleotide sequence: TGTGCCAGTAGTATCCCGAGACAGGGAAACATTCAGTACTTC. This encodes CASSIPRQGNIQYF.

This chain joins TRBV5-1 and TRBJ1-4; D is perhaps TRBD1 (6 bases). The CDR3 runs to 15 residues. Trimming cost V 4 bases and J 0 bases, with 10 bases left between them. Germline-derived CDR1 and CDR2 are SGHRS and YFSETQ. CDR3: CASSPGTTTNEKLFF. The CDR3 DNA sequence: TGCGCCAGCAGCCCCGGGACAACAACTAATGAAAAACTGTTTTTT.

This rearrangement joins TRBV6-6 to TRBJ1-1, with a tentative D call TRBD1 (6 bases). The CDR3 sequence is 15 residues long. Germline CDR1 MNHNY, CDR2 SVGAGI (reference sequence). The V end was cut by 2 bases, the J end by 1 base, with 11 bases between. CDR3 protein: CASSYGGTKNTEAFF. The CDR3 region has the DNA TGTGCCAGCAGTTACGGTGGGACAAAGAACACTGAAGCTTTCTTT.

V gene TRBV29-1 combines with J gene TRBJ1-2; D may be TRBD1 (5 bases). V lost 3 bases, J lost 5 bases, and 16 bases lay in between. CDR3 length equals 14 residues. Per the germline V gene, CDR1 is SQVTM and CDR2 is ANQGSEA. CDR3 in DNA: TGCAGCGTTGATCTTTCCGGGACTGCATATGGCTACACCTTC. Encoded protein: CSVDLSGTAYGYTF.

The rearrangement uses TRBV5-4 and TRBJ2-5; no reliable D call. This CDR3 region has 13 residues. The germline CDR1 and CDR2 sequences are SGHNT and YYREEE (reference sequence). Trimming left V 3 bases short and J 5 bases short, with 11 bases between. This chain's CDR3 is CASSSETAETQYF. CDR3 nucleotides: TGTGCCAGCAGCTCAGAGACTGCGGAGACCCAGTACTTC.

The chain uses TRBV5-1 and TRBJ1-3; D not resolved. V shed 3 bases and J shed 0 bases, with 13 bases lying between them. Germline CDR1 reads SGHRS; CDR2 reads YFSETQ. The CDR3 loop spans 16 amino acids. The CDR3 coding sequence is TGCGCCAGCAGCTCTGGAGGCAGGCACTCTGGAAACACCATATATTTT. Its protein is CASSSGGRHSGNTIYF.

The CDR3 coding sequence is TGTGCCAGCAGCAAGGACAGGGGGCGCTTCGAGCAGTACTTC. This encodes CASSKDRGRFEQYF. The chain carries TRBV11-2 and TRBJ2-7, with 11 nucleotides matching TRBD1. Germline values: CDR1 SGHAT, CDR2 FQNNGV. CDR3 length: 14 residues. The junction had 6 bases not matched to a gene; V was cut back by 5 bases and J by 6 bases. The whole variable domain, remainder taken from reference TRBV11-2 and TRBJ2-7, is EAGVAQSPRYKIIEKRQSVAFWCNPISGHATLYWYQQILGQGPKLLIQFQNNGVVDDSQLPKDRFSAERLKGVDSTLKIQPAKLEDSAVYLCASSKDRGRFEQYFGPGTRLTVT.

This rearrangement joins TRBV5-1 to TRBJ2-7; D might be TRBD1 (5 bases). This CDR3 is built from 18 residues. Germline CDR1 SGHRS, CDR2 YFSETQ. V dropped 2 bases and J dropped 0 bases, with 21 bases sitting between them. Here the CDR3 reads CASSFGRLGLSDSYEQYF. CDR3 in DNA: TGCGCCAGCAGCTTTGGCCGGTTGGGGCTCTCAGACTCCTACGAGCAGTACTTC.

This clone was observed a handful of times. The CDR3 nucleotides are TGTGCCAGCAGCCTCCCGGTTGGAGGCACTGAAGCTTTCTTT. Its protein is CASSLPVGGTEAFF. This chain connects TRBV7-9 to TRBJ1-1; D is unresolved. Trimming took 5 bases from V and 4 from J, leaving 14 bases between them. The germline CDR1 and CDR2 sequences are SEHNR and FQNEAQ (reference sequence). The CDR3 has 14 residues.